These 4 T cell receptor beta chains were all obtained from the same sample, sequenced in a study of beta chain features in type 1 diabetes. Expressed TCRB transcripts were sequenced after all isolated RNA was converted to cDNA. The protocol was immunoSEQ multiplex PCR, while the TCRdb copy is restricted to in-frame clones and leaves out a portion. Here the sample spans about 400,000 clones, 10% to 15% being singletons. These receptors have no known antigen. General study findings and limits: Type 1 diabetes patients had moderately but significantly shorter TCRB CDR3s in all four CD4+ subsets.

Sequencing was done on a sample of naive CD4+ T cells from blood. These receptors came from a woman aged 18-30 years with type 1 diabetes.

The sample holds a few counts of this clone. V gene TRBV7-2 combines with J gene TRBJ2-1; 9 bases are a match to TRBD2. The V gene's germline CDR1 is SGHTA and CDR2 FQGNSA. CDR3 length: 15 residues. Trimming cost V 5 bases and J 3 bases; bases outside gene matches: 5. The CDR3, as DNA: TGTGCCAGCAGCCCTGCTAGCGGGGTCTACAATGAGCAGTTCTTC. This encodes CASSPASGVYNEQFF.

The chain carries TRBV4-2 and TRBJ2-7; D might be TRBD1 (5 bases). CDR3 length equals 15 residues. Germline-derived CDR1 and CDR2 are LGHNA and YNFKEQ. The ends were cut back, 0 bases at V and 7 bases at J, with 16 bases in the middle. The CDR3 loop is CASSQEKDKAREQYF. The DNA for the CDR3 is TGTGCCAGCAGCCAAGAGAAGGACAAGGCTCGTGAGCAGTACTTC.

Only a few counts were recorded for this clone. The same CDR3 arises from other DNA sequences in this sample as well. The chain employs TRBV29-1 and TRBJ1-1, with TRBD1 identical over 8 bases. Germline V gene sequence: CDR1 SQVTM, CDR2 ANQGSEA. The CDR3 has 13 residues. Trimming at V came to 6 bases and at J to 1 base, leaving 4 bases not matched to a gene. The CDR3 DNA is TGCAGCGTCAGGGGACAGGAGAACACTGAAGCTTTCTTT. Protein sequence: CSVRGQENTEAFF.

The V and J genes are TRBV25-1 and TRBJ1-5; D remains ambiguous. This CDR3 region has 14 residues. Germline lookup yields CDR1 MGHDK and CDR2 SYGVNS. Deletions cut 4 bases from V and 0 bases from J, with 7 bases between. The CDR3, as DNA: TGTGCCAGCAGTGCCCCCGGTAGCAATCAGCCCCAGCATTTT. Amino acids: CASSAPGSNQPQHF.